A selection of T cell receptor beta chains follows, all from one sample in a study of T cells in severe cutaneous drug reactions. For each CDR3 protein, TCRdb gives one entry from its re-call of the multiplex PCR reads, without DNA. In total, the table holds about 1,400 distinct CDR3 sequences. The sample comprised cells from a skin blister. These receptors all stem from a human donor with a severe cutaneous adverse drug reaction. Each CDR3 is given with its conserved first and last residue. A clone size is listed for some rows: how often the clone was seen (once, few, many), or a class if it is expanded.

v_gene,abundance,j_gene,CDR3aa
TRBV9,medium-sized,TRBJ2-1,CASSYGGVQFF
TRBV7-9,medium-sized,TRBJ2-7,CASTFGGPSYEQYF
TRBV6-1,-,TRBJ2-3,CASSSPGLSTDTQYF
TRBV4-2,hyperexpanded,TRBJ2-1,CASSQVLAGGEQFF
TRBV7-2,-,TRBJ2-1,CASSVSGASYNEQFF
TRBV24-1,medium-sized,TRBJ2-5,CATSDLFETQYF
TRBV3-1,medium-sized,TRBJ1-1,CASSQVGTGEAFF
TRBV2,medium-sized,TRBJ2-5,CASKAGGKTQYF
TRBV20-1,-,TRBJ2-1,CSARDRVTYNEQFF
TRBV5-8,medium-sized,TRBJ1-5,CASSRRWTGYSNQPQHF
TRBV12-3/TRBV12-4,medium-sized,TRBJ2-3,CASSLAGSGTTDTQYF
TRBV3-1,medium-sized,TRBJ2-1,CASSQEPHNEQFF
TRBV7-2,medium-sized,TRBJ2-1,CASSLVGYNEQFF
TRBV6-1,medium-sized,TRBJ2-1,CASSPSPGLAGVAQFF
TRBV28,medium-sized,TRBJ1-2,CASGLVNYGYTF
TRBV28,medium-sized,TRBJ1-5,CACSEGNQPQHF
TRBV4-3,medium-sized,TRBJ2-2,CASSPTRSGTGELFF
TRBV7-2,medium-sized,TRBJ1-6,CASRTPDNSPLHF
TRBV7-9,medium-sized,TRBJ1-1,CASSRTTDVMNTEAFF
TRBV6-2/TRBV6-3,medium-sized,TRBJ2-1,CASRTTGTVHYNEQFF
TRBV5-1,-,TRBJ2-7,CASRLDRASYEQYF
TRBV10-3,medium-sized,TRBJ1-1,CAITEGDRTFF
TRBV5-6,medium-sized,TRBJ2-1,CASRGSGYVNEQFF
TRBV12-3/TRBV12-4,-,TRBJ1-1,CASKPGQGNTEAFF
TRBV3-1,medium-sized,TRBJ1-1,CASSQGASAAFF
TRBV10-1,medium-sized,TRBJ2-3,CASILGLAGGSPSTDTQYF
TRBV12-3/TRBV12-4,-,TRBJ2-1,CASIPGGPRGNEQFF
TRBV29-1,-,TRBJ2-5,CSVEYQGAVGTQYF
TRBV7-3,medium-sized,TRBJ2-1,CASSLGLAGGPNSNEQFF
TRBV7-2,-,TRBJ2-3,CASSWQGGWINTDTQYF
TRBV5-1,-,TRBJ2-7,CASSPQTQLYEQYF
TRBV14,medium-sized,TRBJ2-3,CASSQQGLTQYF
TRBV2,medium-sized,TRBJ2-1,CASSDSSYSYNEQFF
TRBV6-5,medium-sized,TRBJ2-3,CASSYDGGSTDTQYF
TRBV20-1,-,TRBJ1-1,CSARRGKIINTEAFF
TRBV7-6,medium-sized,TRBJ2-2,CASSAGTGNIGELFF
TRBV6-1,medium-sized,TRBJ1-2,CASSEDRLVGGYTF
TRBV28,large,TRBJ1-5,CASRDRWSNQPQHF
TRBV5-6,-,TRBJ2-7,CASSYDQTAYEQYF
TRBV7-8,medium-sized,TRBJ2-7,CASSLLGRTVSSYEQYF
TRBV15,medium-sized,TRBJ2-5,CATSRIAGETQYF
TRBV7-9,medium-sized,TRBJ1-5,CASSSRYQPQHF
TRBV5-1,medium-sized,TRBJ2-3,CASSLWGYPTDTQYF
TRBV20-1,-,TRBJ2-1,CSASRSNRNEQFF
TRBV7-9,medium-sized,TRBJ1-3,CASSAQGGPSSGNTIYF
TRBV20-1,-,TRBJ2-5,CSARDWTSGQKETQYF
TRBV19,medium-sized,TRBJ2-7,CASSWQGAYEQYF
TRBV2,medium-sized,TRBJ2-3,CATTGHSNTDTQYF
TRBV18,medium-sized,TRBJ2-7,CASTFQTASYEQYF
TRBV28,large,TRBJ2-7,CASSLVSSRSSYEQYF
TRBV12-3/TRBV12-4,medium-sized,TRBJ2-1,CASSLGGRPYNEQFF
TRBV10-1,-,TRBJ2-1,CASSEGAPFGEQFF
TRBV27,medium-sized,TRBJ1-1,CASSPGGKGNAFF
TRBV10-3,medium-sized,TRBJ1-5,CAIRREANQPQHF
TRBV7-3,medium-sized,TRBJ2-2,CASSPGTGGGGELFF
TRBV27,large,TRBJ1-5,CASSPVGGLSSNQPQHF
TRBV7-3,medium-sized,TRBJ2-5,CASSRDRGETQYF